The rows below give T cell receptor beta chains drawn from one sample of a study of identifying expanded T cells in peripheral blood. Libraries were prepared by immunoSEQ multiplex PCR; TCRdb keeps only in-frame clonotypes and omits some of them. Of 120,000 or so clones in the sample, around four fifths were seen once. Input material: blood. These receptors came from a person aged 18-70 years in good health. Both conserved end residues are part of each CDR3. Fields, in order: D gene, V gene, clone size, CDR3 protein. D genes are given only for firm matches. A clone size is listed for some rows: how often the clone was seen (once, few, many), or a class if it is expanded.

d_gene: .; v_gene: TRBV6-1; abundance: few; CDR3aa: CASSANTGELFF
d_gene: TRBD2; v_gene: TRBV10-3; abundance: .; CDR3aa: CAISESGTSFREQYF
d_gene: .; v_gene: TRBV4-3; abundance: .; CDR3aa: CASSQEQGEPQHF
d_gene: .; v_gene: TRBV11-2; abundance: .; CDR3aa: CASSLESYNEQFF
d_gene: .; v_gene: TRBV4-3; abundance: few; CDR3aa: CASSQKQGLGSTEAFF
d_gene: .; v_gene: TRBV11-2; abundance: .; CDR3aa: CASSFSTILNTEAFF
d_gene: .; v_gene: TRBV6-5; abundance: .; CDR3aa: CASSYSTGYGYTF
d_gene: TRBD1; v_gene: TRBV27; abundance: .; CDR3aa: CASSLTSGQATDTQYF
d_gene: .; v_gene: TRBV5-1; abundance: .; CDR3aa: CASSGTWTGNTEAFF
d_gene: .; v_gene: TRBV5-4; abundance: .; CDR3aa: CASSHDSFREQYF
d_gene: .; v_gene: TRBV6-5; abundance: few; CDR3aa: CASSYTSDRAYEQYF
d_gene: TRBD1; v_gene: TRBV10-2; abundance: .; CDR3aa: CASRAGGARTGKLFF
d_gene: .; v_gene: TRBV30; abundance: .; CDR3aa: CAWRIRDTQYF
d_gene: .; v_gene: TRBV21-1; abundance: .; CDR3aa: CASSKMWQEFYEQYF
d_gene: .; v_gene: TRBV29-1; abundance: .; CDR3aa: CSVEDRLLADTQYF
d_gene: .; v_gene: TRBV4-1; abundance: .; CDR3aa: CASSQDASGASNQPQHF
d_gene: .; v_gene: TRBV11-2; abundance: .; CDR3aa: CASSFQGDTQYF
d_gene: .; v_gene: TRBV4-3; abundance: .; CDR3aa: CASSADSVDAGYTF
d_gene: TRBD1; v_gene: TRBV18; abundance: .; CDR3aa: CASSPDPDRGHPQAFF
d_gene: .; v_gene: TRBV7-3; abundance: .; CDR3aa: CASSLSPSSVDTQYF
d_gene: .; v_gene: TRBV9; abundance: .; CDR3aa: CATSSGGADTQYF
d_gene: .; v_gene: TRBV7-8; abundance: .; CDR3aa: CASSFLTASFLTDTQYF
d_gene: .; v_gene: TRBV4-3; abundance: .; CDR3aa: CASSQDLSDAGGYTF
d_gene: .; v_gene: TRBV10-3; abundance: once; CDR3aa: CAISEYGGGNTEAFF
d_gene: .; v_gene: TRBV5-4; abundance: .; CDR3aa: CAWEEPTYEQYF
d_gene: .; v_gene: TRBV6-5; abundance: .; CDR3aa: CASTASGWSGTEAFF